This is a list of T cell receptor beta chains from one sample in a study of blood T cell repertoires in COVID-19. Assay used: immunoSEQ multiplex PCR; TCRdb lists only in-frame clones, some missing. The sample lists some 150,000 clones, just under 85% occurring once. Input material: PBMCs or T cells enriched from blood (not recorded which). The receptor source for this set is a middle-aged man who had recovered from COVID-19. The CDR3 runs from the conserved cysteine through the conserved F or W. D genes are given only for firm matches. Expanded clones get a size class; other rows say once, few or many, or leave the size out.

j_call v_call cdr3_length d_call clone_size cdr3_nt cdr3_aa
TRBJ2-7 TRBV4-2 15 TRBD2 NA TGTGCCAGCAGCCAAGAATCTAGCGGGGAATACGAGCAGTACTTC CASSQESSGEYEQYF
TRBJ1-2 TRBV29-1 11 NA NA TGCAGCGTTGACCCCGCGCGGGGTCACACCTTC CSVDPARGHTF
TRBJ1-5 TRBV6-5 14 NA once TGTGCCAGCAGCCCCGCGGGACGGAATCAGCCCCAGCATTTT CASSPAGRNQPQHF
TRBJ1-1 TRBV5-1 14 NA NA TGCGCCAGCAGCTTCACAGGCATGAACACTGAAGCTTTCTTT CASSFTGMNTEAFF
TRBJ1-2 TRBV5-1 14 TRBD1 NA TGCGCCAGCAGCTTGGAGGACAGGGCGTATGGCTACACCTTC CASSLEDRAYGYTF
TRBJ2-5 TRBV28 15 TRBD1 NA TGTGCCAGCAGTCCTGACAGGGGGCTCCGAGAGACCCAGTACTTC CASSPDRGLRETQYF
TRBJ2-1 TRBV6-6 14 NA few TGTGCCAGCGGGGGGGCCAGCTCCTACAATGAGCAGTTCTTC CASGGASSYNEQFF
TRBJ2-5 TRBV5-1 15 TRBD2 NA TGCGCCAGCAGCCCCGGACTAGCGTGGGGAGAGACCCAGTACTTC CASSPGLAWGETQYF
TRBJ2-7 TRBV9 16 TRBD2 NA TGTGCCAGCAGCGCACACGGGACTAGCGGATCCTACGAGCAGTACTTC CASSAHGTSGSYEQYF
TRBJ1-1 TRBV10-3 16 NA NA TGTGCCATCACGGGGGGGACCGGAACAGTGGGGACTGAAGCTTTCTTT CAITGGTGTVGTEAFF
TRBJ2-4 TRBV5-1 14 NA NA TGCGCCAGCAGCTTGGCCACAGGGCTCGACATTCAGTACTTC CASSLATGLDIQYF
TRBJ2-7 TRBV7-9 16 TRBD1 NA TGTGCCAGCAGCTTAGTTCTGCGACAGGGGGTCTACGAGCAGTACTTC CASSLVLRQGVYEQYF
TRBJ2-3 TRBV9 15 NA NA TGTGCCAGCAGCGTAGCGGGTGCTGGCACAGATACGCAGTATTTT CASSVAGAGTDTQYF
TRBJ2-5 TRBV10-1 15 NA NA TGCGCCAGCAGTGATAGAAAAGCCGAGAGAGAGACCCAGTACTTC CASSDRKAERETQYF
TRBJ1-3 TRBV3-1/TRBV3-2 14 NA few TGTGCCAGCAGCCAAGGAGGTGGGGGGAACACCATATATTTT CASSQGGGGNTIYF
TRBJ1-2 TRBV29-1 13 TRBD1 NA TGCAGCGGAGGGGGCCTGGGCAGCTATGGCTACACCTTC CSGGGLGSYGYTF
TRBJ1-2 TRBV6-6 15 TRBD1 NA TGTGCCAGCAGTTACGGGATAGGGGGCAACTATGGCTACACCTTC CASSYGIGGNYGYTF
TRBJ1-5 TRBV30 14 NA NA TGTGCCTGGAGTGTATCAGGGAGCAATCAGCCCCAGCATTTT CAWSVSGSNQPQHF
TRBJ1-3 TRBV7-2 15 TRBD1 NA TGTGCCAGCAGCGCGGGGACAGGGGGCGGTTCGGCCATATATTTT CASSAGTGGGSAIYF
TRBJ1-6 TRBV11-1 14 NA NA TGTGCCAGCAGCTTCGGGCAGGGGAATTCACCCCTCCACTTT CASSFGQGNSPLHF
TRBJ2-4 TRBV6-2/TRBV6-3 13 TRBD2 NA TGTGCCAGCAGTTATGGGGGGGGGAGGATTCAGTACTTC CASSYGGGRIQYF
TRBJ2-2 TRBV27 15 TRBD2 NA TGTGCCAGCAGTTTATTGGCTAGCGGTAGGGGGGAGCTGTTTTTT CASSLLASGRGELFF
TRBJ1-2 TRBV12-3/TRBV12-4 13 NA NA TGTGCCAGCAGTTTCCGCAGGAACTATGGCTACACCTTC CASSFRRNYGYTF
TRBJ1-3 TRBV7-8 17 TRBD1 NA TGTGCCAGCAGCTTAGCGCCAGACAGGGGGCCTGGAAACACCATATATTTT CASSLAPDRGPGNTIYF
TRBJ1-2 TRBV5-5 13 NA NA TGTGCCAGCAGCTCCCAGGGCCTCTATGGCTACACCTTC CASSSQGLYGYTF
TRBJ2-7 TRBV4-3 14 TRBD1 NA TGCGCCAGCAGCCAAGGGGACAGGGCTGACAAGCAGTACTTC CASSQGDRADKQYF
TRBJ2-1 TRBV5-8 16 TRBD2 NA TGTGCCAGCAGCTTCCTAAGCGGGGGGGGGTACAATGAGCAGTTCTTC CASSFLSGGGYNEQFF
TRBJ1-2 TRBV6-2/TRBV6-3 12 NA NA TGTGCCAGCAGTTACGGGCAGAATGGCTACACCTTC CASSYGQNGYTF
TRBJ2-1 TRBV7-2 11 NA NA TGTGCCAGCAGCCCATACAATGAGCAGTTCTTC CASSPYNEQFF
TRBJ1-4 TRBV7-8 19 TRBD1 NA TGTGCCAGCAGCTTAGCCTGGACAGGGCTGATACCAACTAATGAAAAACTGTTTTTT CASSLAWTGLIPTNEKLFF
TRBJ1-5 TRBV5-1 14 TRBD1 NA TGCGCCAGCAGCGAGGGGACAGGTTTTCAGCCCCAGCATTTT CASSEGTGFQPQHF
TRBJ1-1 TRBV6-2/TRBV6-3 15 TRBD1 once TGTGCCAGCAGTCGAGGGACAGGGGGCGCGACTGAAGCTTTCTTT CASSRGTGGATEAFF